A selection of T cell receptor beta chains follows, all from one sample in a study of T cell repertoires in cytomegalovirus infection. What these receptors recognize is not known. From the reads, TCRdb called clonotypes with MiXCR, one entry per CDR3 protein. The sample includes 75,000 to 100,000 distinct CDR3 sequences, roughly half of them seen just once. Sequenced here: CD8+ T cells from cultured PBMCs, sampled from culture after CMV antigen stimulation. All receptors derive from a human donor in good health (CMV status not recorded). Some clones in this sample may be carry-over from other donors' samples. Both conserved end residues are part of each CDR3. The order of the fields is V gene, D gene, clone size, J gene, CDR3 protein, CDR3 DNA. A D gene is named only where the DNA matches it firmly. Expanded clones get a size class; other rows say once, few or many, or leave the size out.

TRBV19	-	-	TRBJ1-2	CASTLIGTAYGYTF	TGTGCCAGTACCCTGATCGGGACGGCCTATGGCTACACCTTC
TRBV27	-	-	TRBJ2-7	CASSFAGASYEQYF	TGTGCCAGCAGTTTTGCTGGGGCCTCCTACGAGCAGTACTTC
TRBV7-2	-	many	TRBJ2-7	CASSLGFDSYEQYF	TGTGCCAGCAGCTTAGGCTTCGACAGCTACGAGCAGTACTTC
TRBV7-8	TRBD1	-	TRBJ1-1	CASSPPGVGGRGNTEAFF	TGTGCCAGCAGCCCACCAGGGGTAGGGGGCAGGGGAAACACTGAAGCTTTCTTT
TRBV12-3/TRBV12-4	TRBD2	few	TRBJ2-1	CASAVRGRGVPYNEQFF	TGTGCCAGCGCCGTTAGAGGCCGGGGGGTACCCTACAATGAGCAGTTCTTC
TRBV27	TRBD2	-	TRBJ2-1	CASTARGEGSYNEQFF	TGTGCCAGCACCGCTCGCGGGGAGGGATCCTACAATGAGCAGTTCTTC
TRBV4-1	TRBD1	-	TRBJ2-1	CASSRGQGRYNEQFF	TGCGCCAGCAGCCGCGGACAGGGAAGGTACAATGAGCAGTTCTTC
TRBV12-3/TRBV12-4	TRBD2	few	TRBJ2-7	CASSGLAGENFSYEQYF	TGTGCCAGCAGTGGACTAGCGGGCGAAAATTTCTCCTACGAGCAGTACTTC
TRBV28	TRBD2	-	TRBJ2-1	CASSPPGLAFIEQFF	TGTGCCAGCAGCCCCCCGGGACTAGCGTTTATTGAGCAGTTCTTC
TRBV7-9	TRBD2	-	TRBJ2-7	CASSFTSGQSSYEQYF	TGTGCCAGCAGCTTCACTAGCGGCCAAAGCTCCTACGAGCAGTACTTC
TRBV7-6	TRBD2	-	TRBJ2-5	CASSFGGGYQETQYF	TGTGCCAGCAGCTTCGGCGGGGGGTACCAAGAGACCCAGTACTTC
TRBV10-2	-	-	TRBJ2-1	CASSEVGHDEQFF	TGCGCCAGCAGTGAAGTCGGGCACGATGAGCAGTTCTTC
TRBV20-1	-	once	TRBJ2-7	CSAQGPDTYEQYF	TGCAGTGCCCAGGGGCCAGATACCTACGAGCAGTACTTC
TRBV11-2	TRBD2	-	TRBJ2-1	CASSLTSGAFNEQFF	TGTGCCAGCAGCTTAACTAGCGGGGCCTTCAATGAGCAGTTCTTC
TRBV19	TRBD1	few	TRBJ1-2	CASLDRGVSNYGYTF	TGTGCCAGTCTCGACAGGGGAGTTTCTAACTATGGCTACACCTTC
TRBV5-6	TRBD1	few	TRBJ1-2	CASSPPIDRDSNSFNYGYTF	TGTGCCAGCAGCCCACCCATCGATCGGGACAGTAACTCTTTTAACTATGGCTACACCTTC
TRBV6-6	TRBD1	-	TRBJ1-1	CASSYGTGFTNTEAFF	TGTGCCAGCAGTTACGGGACAGGGTTCACGAACACTGAAGCTTTCTTT
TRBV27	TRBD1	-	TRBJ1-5	CASSLKGGADQPQHF	TGTGCCAGCAGTTTAAAAGGGGGCGCGGATCAGCCCCAGCATTTT
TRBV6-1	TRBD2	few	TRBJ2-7	CASSEVPPTSGRALSYEQYF	TGTGCCAGCAGTGAAGTCCCCCCGACTAGCGGGAGGGCCTTATCCTACGAGCAGTACTTC
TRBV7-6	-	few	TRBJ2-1	CASSLVGVNEQFF	TGTGCCAGCAGCTTAGTAGGAGTCAATGAGCAGTTCTTC
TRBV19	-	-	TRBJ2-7	CASSISAPGEQYF	TGTGCCAGTAGTATCTCCGCGCCGGGGGAGCAGTACTTC
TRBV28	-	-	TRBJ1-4	CASSPARAGDEKLFF	TGTGCCAGCAGTCCCGCCCGCGCTGGCGATGAAAAACTGTTTTTT
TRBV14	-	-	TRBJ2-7	CASSQVPYEQYF	TGTGCCAGCAGCCAAGTGCCCTACGAGCAGTACTTC
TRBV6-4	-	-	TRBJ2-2	CASSDSSGEVTGELFF	TGTGCCAGCAGTGACTCTTCCGGGGAGGTCACCGGGGAGCTGTTTTTT
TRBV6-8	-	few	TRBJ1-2	CAIPGPTIYGYTF	TGTGCCATCCCGGGGCCGACTATCTATGGCTACACCTTC
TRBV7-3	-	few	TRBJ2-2	CASSLMASPALNTGELFF	TGTGCCAGCAGCTTAATGGCGAGTCCGGCCCTGAACACCGGGGAGCTGTTTTTT
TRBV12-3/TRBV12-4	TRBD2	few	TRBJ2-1	CASSPGTSGSSYNEQFF	TGTGCCAGCAGCCCCGGGACTAGCGGGAGCTCCTACAATGAGCAGTTCTTC
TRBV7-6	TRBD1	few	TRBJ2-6	CASSLPTGGKGANVLTF	TGTGCCAGCAGCCTACCGACAGGGGGGAAGGGGGCCAACGTCCTGACTTTC
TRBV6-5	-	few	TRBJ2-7	CASSYSTGEQASEQYF	TGTGCCAGCAGTTATTCTACTGGTGAACAGGCGTCCGAGCAGTACTTC
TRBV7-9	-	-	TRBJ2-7	CASSSGAGVTYEQYF	TGTGCCAGCAGCTCGGGGGCAGGTGTCACCTACGAGCAGTACTTC
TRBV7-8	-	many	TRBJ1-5	CASDGAEGSQGYSNQPQHF	TGTGCCAGCGATGGCGCAGAGGGATCCCAGGGGTATAGCAATCAGCCCCAGCATTTT
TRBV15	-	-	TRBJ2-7	CATSRGGEWANEQYF	TGTGCCACCAGCAGAGGAGGGGAATGGGCTAACGAGCAGTACTTC
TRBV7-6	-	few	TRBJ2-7	CASSLWRAYEQYF	TGTGCCAGCAGCTTATGGAGGGCCTACGAGCAGTACTTC
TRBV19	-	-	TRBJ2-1	CASSMSSSYNEQFF	TGTGCCAGTAGTATGTCAAGCTCCTACAATGAGCAGTTCTTC
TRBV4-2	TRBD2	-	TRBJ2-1	CASSPGVAGGRVPYNEQFF	TGTGCCAGCAGCCCCGGAGTAGCGGGGGGGCGCGTCCCTTACAATGAGCAGTTCTTC
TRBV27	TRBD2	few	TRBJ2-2	CASSPSGSRVTGELFF	TGTGCCAGCAGTCCTAGCGGGAGTCGGGTCACCGGGGAGCTGTTTTTT
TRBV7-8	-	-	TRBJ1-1	CASSLKGLNTEAFF	TGTGCCAGCAGCTTAAAGGGTTTGAACACTGAAGCTTTCTTT
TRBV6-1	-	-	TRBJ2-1	CASSPRITGDNEQFF	TGTGCCAGCAGCCCCCGCATAACGGGCGACAATGAGCAGTTCTTC
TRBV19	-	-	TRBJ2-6	CASSLGWGSGANVLTF	TGTGCCAGTAGTTTAGGATGGGGATCTGGGGCCAACGTCCTGACTTTC
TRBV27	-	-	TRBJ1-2	CASGIQGSVYGYTF	TGTGCCAGCGGAATACAGGGTTCTGTCTATGGCTACACCTTC
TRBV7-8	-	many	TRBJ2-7	CASSFYTPGDEQYF	TGTGCCAGCAGCTTTTACACCCCTGGCGACGAGCAGTACTTC
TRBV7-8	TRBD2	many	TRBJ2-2	CASSSKTSGNGELFF	TGTGCCAGCAGCTCGAAAACTAGCGGGAACGGGGAGCTGTTTTTT
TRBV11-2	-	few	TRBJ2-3	CASSSRFKRGVGDTQYF	TGTGCCAGCAGCTCCAGATTTAAGCGAGGCGTAGGAGATACGCAGTATTTT
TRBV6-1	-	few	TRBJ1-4	CASTGAGEKLFF	TGTGCCAGCACCGGAGCAGGGGAAAAACTGTTTTTT
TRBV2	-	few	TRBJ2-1	CARHKTGESSYNEQFF	TGTGCCAGGCATAAGACTGGTGAAAGCTCCTACAATGAGCAGTTCTTC
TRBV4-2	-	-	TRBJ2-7	CASSQRGVPSYEQYF	TGTGCCAGCAGCCAACGAGGGGTACCCTCCTACGAGCAGTACTTC
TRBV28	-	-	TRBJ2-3	CASSLVGDGTDTQYF	TGTGCCAGCAGTTTAGTAGGGGATGGGACAGATACGCAGTATTTT
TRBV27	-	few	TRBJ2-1	CASSLSPLGRGDEQFF	TGTGCCAGCAGTTTATCCCCTCTCGGACGTGGAGATGAGCAGTTCTTC
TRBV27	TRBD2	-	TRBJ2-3	CASSPRRGVRDTQYF	TGTGCCAGCAGTCCTCGGCGGGGGGTCAGAGATACGCAGTATTTT
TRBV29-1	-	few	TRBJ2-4	CSVEGRRNIQYF	TGCAGCGTTGAAGGGAGAAGGAACATTCAGTACTTC